Sequencing of this T cell receptor (beta chain) was carried out in a study of T cells after posttransplantation cyclophosphamide. Findings and limits, study-wide: TRB overlap between skin or GI tissue T cells and blood was limited. After PTCy, TRB diversity resembled that of CNI/methotrexate controls. Donor-recipient repertoire similarity was low at 1-2 months, rising over year one.

This clone was picked up a small number of times. Its antigen is still unknown. Libraries were prepared by immunoSEQ multiplex PCR; TCRdb keeps only in-frame clonotypes and omits some of them. This sample has thousands of clones, each found more than once. This CDR3 region has 15 residues. Germline-derived CDR1 and CDR2 are SGDLS and YYNGEE. Trimming took 0 bases from V and 3 from J, leaving 12 bases between them. Busulfan-fludarabine conditioning, marrow transplant, and cyclophosphamide on days +3 and +4 were administered. This TCR was sampled from a male patient between 45 and 59 years old who received an allogeneic stem cell transplant from an unrelated donor, was CMV-positive, and had acute GVHD only. The T cells may partly be graft donor cells. This sequence joins TRBV9 and TRBJ2-5, with a weak D call TRBD1 (6 bases). The sample here was PBMCs, taken after allogeneic stem cell transplant with posttransplant cyclophosphamide. The CDR3 spells CASSVGAGAEETQYF. The CDR3, as DNA: TGTGCCAGCAGCGTAGGGGCAGGGGCGGAAGAGACCCAGTACTTC.